This T cell receptor (beta chain) is drawn from a study of CD4 T cells in relation to SARS-CoV-2 and coronaviruses. In regard to this clone: Its antigen is as yet unknown.

Trimming stripped 5 bases from V and 9 bases from J, with 8 bases between. CDR1 is SEHNR, CDR2 FQNEAQ, per germline (reference sequence). The length of the CDR3 is 12 residues. The unexposed donors gave CD4+ T cells in about 2011-2019, prior to COVID-19. Isolation of CD4+ T cells took place after roughly nine days in culture. Measured with immunoSEQ multiplex PCR; TCRdb has only the in-frame clones, and not every one. Among 20,000 to 25,000 clones, less than 75% were seen once, and the ten largest hold about 20%. The rearrangement links TRBV7-9 to TRBJ1-6, with D possibly TRBD1 on 6 matching bases. The origin of this receptor is a human donor in good health. Sequenced input: CD4+ T cells from PBMCs, cultured in vitro. The CDR3 region is CASSPDSSPLHF. For the CDR3, the DNA is TGTGCCAGCAGCCCGGACAGTTCACCCCTCCACTTT.